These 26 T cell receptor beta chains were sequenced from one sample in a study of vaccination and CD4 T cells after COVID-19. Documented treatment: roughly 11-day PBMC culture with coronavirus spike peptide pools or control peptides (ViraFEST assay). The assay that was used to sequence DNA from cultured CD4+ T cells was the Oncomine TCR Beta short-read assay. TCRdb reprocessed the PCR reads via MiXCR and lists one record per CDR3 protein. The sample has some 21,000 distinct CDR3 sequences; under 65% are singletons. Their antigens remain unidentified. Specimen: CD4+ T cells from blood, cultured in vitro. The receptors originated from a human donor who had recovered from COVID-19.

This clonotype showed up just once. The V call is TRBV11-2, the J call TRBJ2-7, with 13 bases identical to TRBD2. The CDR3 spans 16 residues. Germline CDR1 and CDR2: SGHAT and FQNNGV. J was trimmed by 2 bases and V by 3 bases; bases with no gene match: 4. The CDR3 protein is CASSLSLAGGTYEQYF. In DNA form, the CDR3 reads TGTGCCAGCAGCTTGTCACTAGCGGGAGGGACCTACGAGCAGTACTTC.

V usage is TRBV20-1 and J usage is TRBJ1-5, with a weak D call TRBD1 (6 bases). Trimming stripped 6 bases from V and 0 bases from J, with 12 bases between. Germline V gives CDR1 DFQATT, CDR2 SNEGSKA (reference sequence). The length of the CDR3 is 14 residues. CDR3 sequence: CSAVPGVSNQPQHF. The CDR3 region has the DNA TGCAGTGCAGTACCAGGGGTTAGCAATCAGCCCCAGCATTTT.

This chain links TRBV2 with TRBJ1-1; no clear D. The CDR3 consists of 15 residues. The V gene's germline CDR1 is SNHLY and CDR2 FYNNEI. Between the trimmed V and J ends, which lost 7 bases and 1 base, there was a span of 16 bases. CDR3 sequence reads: CASTPDPPRNTEAFF. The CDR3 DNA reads TGTGCCAGCACTCCAGACCCGCCCAGGAACACTGAAGCTTTCTTT.

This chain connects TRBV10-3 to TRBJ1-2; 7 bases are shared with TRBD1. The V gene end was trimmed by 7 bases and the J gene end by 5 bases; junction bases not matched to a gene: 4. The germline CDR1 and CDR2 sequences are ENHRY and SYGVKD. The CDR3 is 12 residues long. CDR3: CAIKGQEYGYTF. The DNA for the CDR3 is TGTGCCATCAAAGGACAGGAGTATGGCTACACCTTC.

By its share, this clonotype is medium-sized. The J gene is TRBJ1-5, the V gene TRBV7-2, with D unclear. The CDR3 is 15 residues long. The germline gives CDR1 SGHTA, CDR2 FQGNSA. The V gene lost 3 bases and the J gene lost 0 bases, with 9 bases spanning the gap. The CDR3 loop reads CASSLRAYSNQPQHF. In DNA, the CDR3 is TGTGCCAGCAGCTTGAGGGCCTATAGCAATCAGCCCCAGCATTTT.

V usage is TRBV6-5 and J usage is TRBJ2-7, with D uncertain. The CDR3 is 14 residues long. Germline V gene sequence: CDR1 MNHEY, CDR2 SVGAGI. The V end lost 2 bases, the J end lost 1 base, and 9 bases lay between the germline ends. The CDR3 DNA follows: TGTGCCAGCAGTTACCGGCCAGGTTCCTACGAGCAGTACTTC. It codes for CASSYRPGSYEQYF.

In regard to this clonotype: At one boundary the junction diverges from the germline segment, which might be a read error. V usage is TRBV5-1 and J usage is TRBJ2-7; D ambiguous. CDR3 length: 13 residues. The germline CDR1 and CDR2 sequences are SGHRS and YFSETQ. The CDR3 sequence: CASSGKVSSEQYF. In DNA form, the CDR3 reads TGCGCCAGCAGCGGGAAGGTTTCCTCCGAGCAGTACTTC.

Written as DNA, the CDR3 is TGTGCCAGCAGCTTGTCAGGCAGTGGTCAGCCCCAGCATTTT. As protein: CASSLSGSGQPQHF. V and J are TRBV5-4 and TRBJ1-5; D gene ambiguous. Germline lookup yields CDR1 SGHNT and CDR2 YYREEE (reference sequence). V lost 1 base, J lost 6 bases, and 11 bases lay in between. There are 14 residues in the CDR3. Variable domain in full (rest from reference TRBV5-4 and TRBJ1-5): ETGVTQSPTHLIKTRGQQVTLRCSSQSGHNTVSWYQQALGQGPQFIFQYYREEENGRGNFPPRFSGLQFPNYSSELNVNALELDDSALYLCASSLSGSGQPQHFGDGTRLSIL.

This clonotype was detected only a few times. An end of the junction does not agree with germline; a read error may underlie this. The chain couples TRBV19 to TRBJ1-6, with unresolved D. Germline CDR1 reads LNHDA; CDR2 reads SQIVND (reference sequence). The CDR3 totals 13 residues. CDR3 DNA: TGTGCCAGTAGTTTAGAGGTTAATTCACCCCTCCACTTT. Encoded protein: CASSLEVNSPLHF. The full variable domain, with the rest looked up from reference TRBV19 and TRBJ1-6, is DGGITQSPKYLFRKEGQNVTLSCEQNLNHDAMYWYRQDPGQGLRLIYYSQIVNDFQKGDIAEGYSVSREKKESFPLTVTSAQKNPTAFYLCASSLEVNSPLHFGNGTRLTVT.

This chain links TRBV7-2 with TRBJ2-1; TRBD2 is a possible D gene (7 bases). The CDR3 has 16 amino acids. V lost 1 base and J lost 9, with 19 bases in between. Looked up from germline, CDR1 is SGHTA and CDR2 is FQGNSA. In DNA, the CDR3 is TGTGCCAGCAGCTTAGATCGGTCGGGAGGAGGGGGTGAGCAGTTCTTC. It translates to CASSLDRSGGGGEQFF.

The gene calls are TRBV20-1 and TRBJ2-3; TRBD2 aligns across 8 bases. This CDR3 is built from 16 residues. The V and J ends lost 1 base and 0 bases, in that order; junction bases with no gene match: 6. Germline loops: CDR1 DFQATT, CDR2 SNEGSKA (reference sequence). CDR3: CSARGAPSGSTDTQYF. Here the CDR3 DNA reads TGCAGTGCTAGAGGGGCTCCTAGCGGGAGCACAGATACGCAGTATTTT.

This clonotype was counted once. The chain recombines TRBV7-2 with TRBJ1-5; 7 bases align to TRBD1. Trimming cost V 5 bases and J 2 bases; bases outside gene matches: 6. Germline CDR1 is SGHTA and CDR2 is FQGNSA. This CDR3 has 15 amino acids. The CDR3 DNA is TGTGCCAGCAGCCCGACAGGGACCGGCAATCAGCCCCAGCATTTT. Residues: CASSPTGTGNQPQHF.

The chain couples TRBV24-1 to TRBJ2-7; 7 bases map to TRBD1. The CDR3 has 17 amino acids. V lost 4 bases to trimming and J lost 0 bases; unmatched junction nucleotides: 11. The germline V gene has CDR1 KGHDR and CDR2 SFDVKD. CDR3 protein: CATSDPLPGQRSYEQYF. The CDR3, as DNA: TGTGCCACCAGTGACCCGTTACCGGGACAGCGCTCCTACGAGCAGTACTTC.

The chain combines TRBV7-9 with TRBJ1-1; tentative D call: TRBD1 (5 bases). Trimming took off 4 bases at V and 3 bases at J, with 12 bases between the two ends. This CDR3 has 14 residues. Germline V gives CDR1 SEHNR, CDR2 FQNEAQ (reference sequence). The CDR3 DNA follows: TGTGCCAGCAGCTCTCGGGGGTCTTACACTGAAGCTTTCTTT. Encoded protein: CASSSRGSYTEAFF.

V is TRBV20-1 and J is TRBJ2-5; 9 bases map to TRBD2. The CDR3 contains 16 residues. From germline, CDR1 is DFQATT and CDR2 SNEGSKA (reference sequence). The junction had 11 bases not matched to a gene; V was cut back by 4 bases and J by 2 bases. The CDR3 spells CSAIAPGLAAQETQYF. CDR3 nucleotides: TGCAGTGCTATAGCCCCGGGACTAGCTGCTCAAGAGACCCAGTACTTC.

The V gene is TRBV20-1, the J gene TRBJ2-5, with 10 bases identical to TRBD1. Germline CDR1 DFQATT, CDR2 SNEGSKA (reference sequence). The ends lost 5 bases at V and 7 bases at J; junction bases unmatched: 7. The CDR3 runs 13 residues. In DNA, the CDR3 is TGCAGTGCTGGAGGACAGGGGGAAGGGACCCAGTACTTC. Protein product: CSAGGQGEGTQYF.

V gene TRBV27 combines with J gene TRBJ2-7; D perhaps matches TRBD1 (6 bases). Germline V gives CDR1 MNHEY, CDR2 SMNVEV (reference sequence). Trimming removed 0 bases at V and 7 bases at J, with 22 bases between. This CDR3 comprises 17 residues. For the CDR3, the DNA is TGTGCCAGCAGTTTATCCCGCGGGCTCAGGGGTCGAGAGGAGCAGTACTTC. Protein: CASSLSRGLRGREEQYF.

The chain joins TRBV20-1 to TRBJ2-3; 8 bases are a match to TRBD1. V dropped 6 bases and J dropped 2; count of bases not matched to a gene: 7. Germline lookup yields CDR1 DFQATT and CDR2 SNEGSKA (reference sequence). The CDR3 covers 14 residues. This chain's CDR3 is CSARTGINTDTQYF. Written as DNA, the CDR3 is TGCAGTGCCAGGACAGGGATTAACACAGATACGCAGTATTTT.

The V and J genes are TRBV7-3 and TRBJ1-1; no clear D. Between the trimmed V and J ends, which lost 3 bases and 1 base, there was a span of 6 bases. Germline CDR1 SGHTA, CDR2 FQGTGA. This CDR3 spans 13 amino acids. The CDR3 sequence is CASSFGRNTEAFF. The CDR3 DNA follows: TGTGCCAGCAGCTTTGGACGGAACACTGAAGCTTTCTTT.

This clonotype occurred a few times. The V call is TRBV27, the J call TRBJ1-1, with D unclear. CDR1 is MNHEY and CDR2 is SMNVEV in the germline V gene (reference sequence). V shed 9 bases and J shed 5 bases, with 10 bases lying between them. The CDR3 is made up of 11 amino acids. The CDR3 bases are TGTGCCAGTCGCAGGTCTACTGAAGCTTTCTTT. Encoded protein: CASRRSTEAFF.

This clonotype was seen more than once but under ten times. The CDR3 sequence is CSARTVRGPYNEQFF. Here the CDR3 DNA reads TGCAGTGCTAGAACGGTTCGCGGGCCTTACAATGAGCAGTTCTTC. The V call is TRBV20-1, the J call TRBJ2-1; a possible D gene is TRBD2 (5 bases). V was pared by 2 bases and J by 4 bases, with 15 bases between. The CDR3 length is 15 residues. Germline CDR1 reads DFQATT; CDR2 reads SNEGSKA (reference sequence).

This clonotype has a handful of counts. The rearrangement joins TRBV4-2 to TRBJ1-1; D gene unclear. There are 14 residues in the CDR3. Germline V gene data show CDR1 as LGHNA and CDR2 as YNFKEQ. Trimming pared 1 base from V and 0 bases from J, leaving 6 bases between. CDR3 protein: CASSQGSLNTEAFF. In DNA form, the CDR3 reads TGTGCCAGCAGCCAAGGGTCCCTGAACACTGAAGCTTTCTTT.

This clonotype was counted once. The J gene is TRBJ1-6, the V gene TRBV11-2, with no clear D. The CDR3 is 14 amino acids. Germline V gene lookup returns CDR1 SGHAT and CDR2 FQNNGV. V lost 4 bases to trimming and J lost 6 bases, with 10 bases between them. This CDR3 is CASSSGGLNSPLHF. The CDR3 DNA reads TGTGCCAGCAGCTCGGGAGGGCTTAATTCACCCCTCCACTTT. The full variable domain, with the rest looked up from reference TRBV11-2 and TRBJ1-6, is EAGVAQSPRYKIIEKRQSVAFWCNPISGHATLYWYQQILGQGPKLLIQFQNNGVVDDSQLPKDRFSAERLKGVDSTLKIQPAKLEDSAVYLCASSSGGLNSPLHFGNGTRLTVT.

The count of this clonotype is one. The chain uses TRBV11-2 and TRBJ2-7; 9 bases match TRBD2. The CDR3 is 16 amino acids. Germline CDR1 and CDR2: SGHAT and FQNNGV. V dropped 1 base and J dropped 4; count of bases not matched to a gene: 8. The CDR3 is CASSLGSSGGRYEQYF. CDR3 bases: TGTGCCAGCAGCTTAGGCTCGAGCGGGGGGAGATACGAGCAGTACTTC.

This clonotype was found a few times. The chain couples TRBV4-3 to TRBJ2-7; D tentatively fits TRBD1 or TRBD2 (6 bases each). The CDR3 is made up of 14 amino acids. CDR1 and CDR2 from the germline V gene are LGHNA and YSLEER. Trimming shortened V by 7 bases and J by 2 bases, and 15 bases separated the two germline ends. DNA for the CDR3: TGCGCCAGCACCCTAAGGGGGGTAGCCTACGAGCAGTACTTC. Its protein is CASTLRGVAYEQYF.

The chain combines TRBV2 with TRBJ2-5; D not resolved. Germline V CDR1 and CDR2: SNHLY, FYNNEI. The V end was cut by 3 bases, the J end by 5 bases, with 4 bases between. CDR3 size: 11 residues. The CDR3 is CASSDWETQYF. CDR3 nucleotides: TGTGCCAGCAGTGACTGGGAGACCCAGTACTTC.